This TCR beta chain was retrieved from a study of blood T cell repertoires in COVID-19. The wider study: Sample material is recorded as cDNA or gDNA derived from T cells, B-cell-depleted T cells, or PBMCs.

In the authors' workflow: How many nucleated cells were present was estimated from reference gene primer amplification. TCRdb's copy holds only in-frame clones and misses some; the assay was immunoSEQ multiplex PCR. The V and J calls and the clone size are those of that table, but D and trimming were determined from the DNA. The top ten clones hold under 4.5% of a sample with approximately 50,000 clones, about nine tenths of them seen once. Trimming pared 1 base from V and 2 bases from J, leaving 14 bases between. Germline CDR1 MGHRA, CDR2 YSYEKL. The CDR3 sequence is 17 residues long. The gene calls are TRBV4-1 and TRBJ1-4; D possibly corresponds to TRBD1 (6 bases). Sequenced sample: peripheral blood. The sequence came from a human donor in a cohort sampled during active COVID-19. For the CDR3, the DNA is TGCGCCAGCAGCCAAGTTCTGACAGGTTCGACTAATGAAAAACTGTTTTTT. Amino acid sequence: CASSQVLTGSTNEKLFF.